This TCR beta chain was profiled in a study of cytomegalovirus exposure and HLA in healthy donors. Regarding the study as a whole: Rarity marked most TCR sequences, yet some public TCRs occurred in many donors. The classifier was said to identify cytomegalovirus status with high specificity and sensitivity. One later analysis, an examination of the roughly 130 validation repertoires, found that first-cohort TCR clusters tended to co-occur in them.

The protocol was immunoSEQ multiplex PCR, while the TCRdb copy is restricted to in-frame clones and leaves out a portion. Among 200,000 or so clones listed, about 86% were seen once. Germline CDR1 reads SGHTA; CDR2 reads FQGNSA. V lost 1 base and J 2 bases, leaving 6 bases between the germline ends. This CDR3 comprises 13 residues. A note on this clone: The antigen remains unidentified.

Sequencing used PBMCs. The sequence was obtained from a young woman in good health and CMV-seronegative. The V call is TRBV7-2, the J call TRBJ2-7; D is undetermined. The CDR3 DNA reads TGTGCCAGCAGCTTAGGGGCCCCCTACGAGCAGTACTTC. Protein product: CASSLGAPYEQYF.